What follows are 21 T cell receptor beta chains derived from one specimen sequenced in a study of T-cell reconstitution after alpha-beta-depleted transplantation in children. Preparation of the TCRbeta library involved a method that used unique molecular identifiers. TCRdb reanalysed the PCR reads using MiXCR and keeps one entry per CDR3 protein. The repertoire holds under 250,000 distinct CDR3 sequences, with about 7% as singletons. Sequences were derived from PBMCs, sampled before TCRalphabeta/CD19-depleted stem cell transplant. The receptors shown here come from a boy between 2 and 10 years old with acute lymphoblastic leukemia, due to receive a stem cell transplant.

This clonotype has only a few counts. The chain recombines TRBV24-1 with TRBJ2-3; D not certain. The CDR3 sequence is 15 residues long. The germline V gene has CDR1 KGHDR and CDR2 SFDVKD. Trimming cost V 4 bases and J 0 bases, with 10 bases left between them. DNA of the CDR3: TGTGCCACCAGTGAACGAGACGGCAGCACAGATACGCAGTATTTT. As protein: CATSERDGSTDTQYF.

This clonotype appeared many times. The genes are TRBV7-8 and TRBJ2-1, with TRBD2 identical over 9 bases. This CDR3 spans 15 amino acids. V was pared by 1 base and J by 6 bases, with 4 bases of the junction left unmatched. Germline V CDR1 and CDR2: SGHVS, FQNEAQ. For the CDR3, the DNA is TGTGCCAGCAGCTTAGTCCTAGCGGGGATCAATGAGCAGTTCTTC. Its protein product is CASSLVLAGINEQFF.

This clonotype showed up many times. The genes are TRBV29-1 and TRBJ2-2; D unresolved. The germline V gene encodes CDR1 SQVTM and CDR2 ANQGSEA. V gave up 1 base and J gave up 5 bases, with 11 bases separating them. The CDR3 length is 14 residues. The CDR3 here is CSVEVGRWTGELFF. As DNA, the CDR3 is TGCAGCGTTGAAGTGGGTCGTTGGACCGGGGAGCTGTTTTTT.

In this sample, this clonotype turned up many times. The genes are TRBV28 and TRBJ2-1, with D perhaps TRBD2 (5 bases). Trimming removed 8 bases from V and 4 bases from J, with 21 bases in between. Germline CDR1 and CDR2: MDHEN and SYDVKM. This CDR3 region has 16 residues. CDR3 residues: CASGLSAGIPYNEQFF. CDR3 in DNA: TGTGCCAGCGGATTAAGCGCCGGGATCCCTTACAATGAGCAGTTCTTC.

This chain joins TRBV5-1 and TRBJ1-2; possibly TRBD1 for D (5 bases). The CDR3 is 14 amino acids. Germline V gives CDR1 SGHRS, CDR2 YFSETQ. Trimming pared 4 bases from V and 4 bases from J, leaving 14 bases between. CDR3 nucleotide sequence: TGCGCCAGCAGCGAGGGACTGGAACTCTATGGCTACACCTTC. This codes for CASSEGLELYGYTF. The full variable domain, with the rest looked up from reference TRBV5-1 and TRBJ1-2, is KAGVTQTPRYLIKTRGQQVTLSCSPISGHRSVSWYQQTPGQGLQFLFEYFSETQRNKGNFPGRFSGRQFSNSRSEMNVSTLELGDSALYLCASSEGLELYGYTFGSGTRLTVV.

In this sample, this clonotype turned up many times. Here the CDR3 reads CASSLGGGSSYNEQFF. CDR3 nucleotides: TGCGCCAGCAGCTTGGGAGGCGGAAGTTCCTACAATGAGCAGTTCTTC. The V gene is TRBV5-1, the J gene TRBJ2-1; no definite D call. The CDR3 is 16 residues long. With 0 bases removed from V and 1 base from J, the gap between germline ends came to 11 bases. The germline V gene has CDR1 SGHRS and CDR2 YFSETQ.

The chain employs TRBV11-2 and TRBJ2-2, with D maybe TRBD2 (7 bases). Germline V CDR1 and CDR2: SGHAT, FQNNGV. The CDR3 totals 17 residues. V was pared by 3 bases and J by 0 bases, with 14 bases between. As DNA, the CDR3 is TGTGCCAGCAGCTTGGACAGTCTAGCGGCGAACACCGGGGAGCTGTTTTTT. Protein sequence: CASSLDSLAANTGELFF. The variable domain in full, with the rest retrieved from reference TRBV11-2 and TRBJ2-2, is EAGVAQSPRYKIIEKRQSVAFWCNPISGHATLYWYQQILGQGPKLLIQFQNNGVVDDSQLPKDRFSAERLKGVDSTLKIQPAKLEDSAVYLCASSLDSLAANTGELFFGEGSRLTVL.

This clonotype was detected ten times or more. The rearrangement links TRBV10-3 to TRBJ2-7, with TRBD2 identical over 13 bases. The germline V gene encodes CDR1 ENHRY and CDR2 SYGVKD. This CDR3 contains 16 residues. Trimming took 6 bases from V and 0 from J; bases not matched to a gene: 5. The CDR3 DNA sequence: TGTGCCATCAGCGGGACTAGCGGGGCCAGCTCCTACGAGCAGTACTTC. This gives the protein CAISGTSGASSYEQYF.

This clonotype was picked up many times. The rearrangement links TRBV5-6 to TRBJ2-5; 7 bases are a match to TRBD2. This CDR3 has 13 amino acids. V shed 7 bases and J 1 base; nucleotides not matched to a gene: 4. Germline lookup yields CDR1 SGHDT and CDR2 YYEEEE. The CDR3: CASYRTSQETQYF. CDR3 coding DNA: TGTGCCAGCTATAGGACTAGCCAAGAGACCCAGTACTTC.

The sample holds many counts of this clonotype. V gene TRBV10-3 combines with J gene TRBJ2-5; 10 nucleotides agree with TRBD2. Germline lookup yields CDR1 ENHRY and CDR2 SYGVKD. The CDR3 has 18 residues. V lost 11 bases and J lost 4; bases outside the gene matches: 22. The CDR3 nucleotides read TGTGCCGGCGGGGGCTGGGTCGGAGCGGGAGGGCCTGTAGAGACCCAGTACTTC. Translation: CAGGGWVGAGGPVETQYF.

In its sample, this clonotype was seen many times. The CDR3 region is CASSVIQGSYNSPLHF. The DNA of the CDR3 is TGTGCCAGCAGTGTCATACAGGGGTCCTATAATTCACCCCTCCACTTT. This rearrangement joins TRBV28 to TRBJ1-6; 7 bases are shared with TRBD1. CDR1 is MDHEN and CDR2 is SYDVKM in the germline V gene. Trimming cost V 5 bases and J 1 base; bases outside gene matches: 5. CDR3 length: 16 residues.

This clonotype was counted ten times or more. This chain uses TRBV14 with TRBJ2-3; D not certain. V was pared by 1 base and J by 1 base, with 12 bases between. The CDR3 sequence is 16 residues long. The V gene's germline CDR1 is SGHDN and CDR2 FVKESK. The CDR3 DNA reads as TGTGCCAGCAGCCAAGCGGAAGGGTGGGGCACAGATACGCAGTATTTT. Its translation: CASSQAEGWGTDTQYF.

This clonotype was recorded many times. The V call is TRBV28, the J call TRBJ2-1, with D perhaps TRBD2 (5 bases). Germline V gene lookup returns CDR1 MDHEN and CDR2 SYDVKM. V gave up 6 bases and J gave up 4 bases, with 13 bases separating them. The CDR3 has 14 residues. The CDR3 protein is CASSRGPQYNEQFF. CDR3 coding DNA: TGTGCCAGCAGCCGGGGTCCCCAATACAATGAGCAGTTCTTC.

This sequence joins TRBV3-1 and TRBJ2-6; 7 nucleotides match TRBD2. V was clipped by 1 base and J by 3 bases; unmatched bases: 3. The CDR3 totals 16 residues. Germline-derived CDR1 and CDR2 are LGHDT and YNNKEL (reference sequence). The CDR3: CASSQGGGSGANVLTF. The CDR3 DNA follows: TGTGCCAGCAGCCAAGGAGGCGGGAGTGGGGCCAACGTCCTGACTTTC.

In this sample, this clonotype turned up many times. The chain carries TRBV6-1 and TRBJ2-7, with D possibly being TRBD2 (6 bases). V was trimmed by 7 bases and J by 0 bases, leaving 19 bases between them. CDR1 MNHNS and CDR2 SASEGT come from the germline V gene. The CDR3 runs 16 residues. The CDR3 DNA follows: TGTGCCAGCACCTCCTCGTCGCGGGGATTCTCCTACGAGCAGTACTTC. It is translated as CASTSSSRGFSYEQYF.

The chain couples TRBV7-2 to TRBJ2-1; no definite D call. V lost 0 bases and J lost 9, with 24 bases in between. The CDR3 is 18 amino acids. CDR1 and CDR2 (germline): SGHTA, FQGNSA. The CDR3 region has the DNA TGTGCCAGCAGCTTAGCGGGTCCACTAAGATATTGGCGCGGTGAGCAGTTCTTC. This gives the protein CASSLAGPLRYWRGEQFF.

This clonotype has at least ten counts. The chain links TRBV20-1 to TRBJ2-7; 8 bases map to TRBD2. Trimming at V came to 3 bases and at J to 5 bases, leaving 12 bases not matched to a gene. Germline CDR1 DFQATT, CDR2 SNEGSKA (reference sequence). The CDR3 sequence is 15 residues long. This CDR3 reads CSARTRGAGVHEQYF. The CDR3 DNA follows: TGCAGTGCTAGGACTCGGGGAGCGGGAGTACACGAGCAGTACTTC.

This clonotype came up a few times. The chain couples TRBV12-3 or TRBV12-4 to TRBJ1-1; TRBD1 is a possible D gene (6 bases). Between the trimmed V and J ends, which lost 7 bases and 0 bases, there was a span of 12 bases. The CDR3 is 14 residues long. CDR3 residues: CASTEDRMNTEAFF. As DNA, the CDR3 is TGTGCCAGCACCGAGGACAGAATGAACACTGAAGCTTTCTTT.

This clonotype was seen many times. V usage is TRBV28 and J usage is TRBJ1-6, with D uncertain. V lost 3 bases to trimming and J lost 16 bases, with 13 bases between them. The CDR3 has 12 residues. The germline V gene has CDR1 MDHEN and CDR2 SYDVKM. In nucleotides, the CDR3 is TGTGCCAGCAGTTTTGTCAACTCGCTACTCCACTTT. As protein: CASSFVNSLLHF.

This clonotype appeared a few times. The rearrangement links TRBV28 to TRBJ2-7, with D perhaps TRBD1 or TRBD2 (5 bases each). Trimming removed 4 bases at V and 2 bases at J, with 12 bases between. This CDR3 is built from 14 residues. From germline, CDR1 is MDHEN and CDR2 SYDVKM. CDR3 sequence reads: CASSSGDLTYEQYF. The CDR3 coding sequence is TGTGCCAGCAGTTCCGGGGACCTGACCTACGAGCAGTACTTC. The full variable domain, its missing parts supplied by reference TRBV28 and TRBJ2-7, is DVKVTQSSRYLVKRTGEKVFLECVQDMDHENMFWYRQDPGLGLRLIYFSYDVKMKEKGDIPEGYSVSREKKERFSLILESASTNQTSMYLCASSSGDLTYEQYFGPGTRLTVT.

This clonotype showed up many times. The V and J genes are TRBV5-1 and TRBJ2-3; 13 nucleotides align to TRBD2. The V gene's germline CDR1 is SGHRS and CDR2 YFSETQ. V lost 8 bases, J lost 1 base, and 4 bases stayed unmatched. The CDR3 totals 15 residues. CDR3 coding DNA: TGCGCCAGTCGACTAGCGGGGGGAGGCACAGATACGCAGTATTTT. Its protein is CASRLAGGGTDTQYF.